Below are 19 T cell receptor beta chains sequenced from a single sample in a study of blood T cell repertoires in COVID-19. The data were produced by immunoSEQ multiplex PCR, yet TCRdb's version contains in-frame clones alone and is incomplete. Altogether about 210,000 clones are present, roughly 75% being singletons, with the ten largest covering roughly 7%. The sequenced sample was peripheral blood. These receptors were obtained from a woman in her sixties or seventies with acute or convalescent COVID-19.

The chain employs TRBV6-2 or TRBV6-3 and TRBJ1-6; possible D gene TRBD1, 6 bases. CDR1 and CDR2 from the germline V gene are MNHEY and SVGEGT. Trimming shortened V by 5 bases and J by 11 bases, and 22 bases separated the two germline ends. The CDR3 is 16 residues long. The CDR3 DNA reads TGTGCCAGCAGTCCCTTTTCGACAGGTCGCTCCGCACCCCTCCACTTT. This sequence encodes CASSPFSTGRSAPLHF.

The rearrangement links TRBV5-1 to TRBJ2-5; 10 nucleotides agree with TRBD2. The CDR3 runs 16 residues. Germline V lookup: CDR1 SGHRS, CDR2 YFSETQ. After removal of 0 bases from V and 6 bases from J, the junction contained 8 bases not matched to a gene. Here the CDR3 reads CASSLDGAGGLKTQYF. The CDR3 DNA is TGCGCCAGCAGCTTGGACGGAGCGGGGGGGCTGAAGACCCAGTACTTC. The full variable domain, with the rest looked up from reference TRBV5-1 and TRBJ2-5, is KAGVTQTPRYLIKTRGQQVTLSCSPISGHRSVSWYQQTPGQGLQFLFEYFSETQRNKGNFPGRFSGRQFSNSRSEMNVSTLELGDSALYLCASSLDGAGGLKTQYFGPGTRLLVL.

In nucleotides, the CDR3 is TGTGCCAGCAGCCACTCGGGGGGGCTTATAAGTGGCACAGATACGCAGTATTTT. Protein: CASSHSGGLISGTDTQYF. The chain links TRBV3-1 (or the pseudogene TRBV3-2) to TRBJ2-3, with 8 bases aligning to TRBD2. CDR3 length: 18 residues. The ends lost 3 bases at V and 1 base at J; junction bases unmatched: 12. Germline V gives CDR1 LGHDT, CDR2 YNNKEL (reference sequence).

This sequence joins TRBV19 and TRBJ2-3, with D possibly matching TRBD1 (5 bases). This CDR3 has 13 residues. V lost 7 bases and J lost 1, with 9 bases in between. The germline V gene has CDR1 LNHDA and CDR2 SQIVND (reference sequence). This chain's CDR3 is CASNEGGTDTQYF. CDR3 bases: TGTGCCAGTAATGAAGGGGGCACAGATACGCAGTATTTT.

The chain employs TRBV18 and TRBJ2-7; TRBD1 agrees at 9 bases. Germline CDR1 is KGHSH and CDR2 is LQKENI. The trim removed 4 bases at V and 3 bases at J, leaving 4 bases unmatched. The length of the CDR3 is 14 residues. CDR3 in amino acids: CASSLGQGLYEQYF. CDR3 coding DNA: TGTGCCAGCTCACTGGGACAGGGTCTCTACGAGCAGTACTTC.

The chain carries TRBV9 and TRBJ2-7, with 14 positions matching TRBD2. Unmatched junction bases numbered 6, after V lost 2 bases and J lost 5 bases. Germline V gives CDR1 SGDLS, CDR2 YYNGEE. CDR3 size: 16 residues. In DNA, the CDR3 is TGTGCCAGCAGCGTCGGACTAGCGGGGGGCCCCCACGAGCAGTACTTC. This encodes CASSVGLAGGPHEQYF.

The table lists this clone with a count of one. The V call is TRBV5-1, the J call TRBJ2-1; no clear D. CDR3 length: 13 amino acids. The germline V and J ends were trimmed by 4 bases and 5 bases, with 10 bases remaining between them. Germline CDR1 SGHRS, CDR2 YFSETQ. In nucleotides, the CDR3 is TGCGCCAGCAGCCCCTCCGGAGACAATGAGCAGTTCTTC. Protein sequence: CASSPSGDNEQFF.

The chain is built from TRBV7-2 and TRBJ2-2; D is undetermined. There are 13 residues in the CDR3. The V gene's germline CDR1 is SGHTA and CDR2 FQGNSA. V was pared by 1 base and J by 7 bases, with 7 bases between. This CDR3 reads CASSLVFSGELFF. DNA for the CDR3: TGTGCCAGCAGCTTAGTTTTTAGCGGGGAGCTGTTTTTT.

In its sample, this clone was seen many times. The genes are TRBV5-1 and TRBJ1-5; D gene uncertain. This CDR3 contains 14 residues. Per germline, CDR1 SGHRS and CDR2 YFSETQ. Trimming removed 0 bases at V and 8 bases at J, with 12 bases between. CDR3 in DNA: TGCGCCAGCAGCTTGGAAGCCAGGCGGGAGCCCCAGCATTTT. It encodes CASSLEARREPQHF.

The chain employs TRBV4-1 and TRBJ2-1; TRBD1 matches 9 bases. Germline-derived CDR1 and CDR2 are MGHRA and YSYEKL. This CDR3 has 16 residues. Germline trimming cut 2 bases from V and 6 bases from J; bases unmatched to any gene: 8. The DNA for the CDR3 is TGCGCCAGCAGCCAATCGCCCGGACAGGGGCGCAATGAGCAGTTCTTC. Amino acids: CASSQSPGQGRNEQFF.

The V gene is TRBV18, the J gene TRBJ2-7; the match to TRBD1 covers 10 bases. The CDR3 has 14 residues. CDR1 is KGHSH, CDR2 LQKENI, per germline. J was trimmed by 8 bases and V by 6 bases; bases with no gene match: 10. The CDR3 reads CASSLVTGGGQQYV. The DNA for the CDR3 is TGTGCCAGCTCTCTTGTGACAGGGGGCGGTCAGCAGTACGTC.

The chain carries TRBV6-5 and TRBJ2-1, with 8 bases fitting TRBD1. CDR1 and CDR2 from the germline V gene are MNHEY and SVGAGI. The CDR3 sequence is 12 residues long. Unmatched junction bases numbered 2, after V lost 6 bases and J lost 7 bases. In DNA, the CDR3 is TGTGCCAGCAGCGACAGGGGAAATGAGCAGTTCTTC. Protein product: CASSDRGNEQFF.

The rearrangement joins TRBV3-1 (or the pseudogene TRBV3-2) to TRBJ1-6; 7 nucleotides align to TRBD1. Per germline, CDR1 LGHDT and CDR2 YNNKEL (reference sequence). The CDR3 sequence is 15 residues long. V trimming: 4 bases; J trimming: 8 bases; junction bases outside the gene matches: 8. CDR3 in amino acids: CASSRNRDSYSPLHF. CDR3 in DNA: TGTGCCAGCAGCCGGAACCGGGACAGTTATTCACCCCTCCACTTT.

V and J are TRBV5-1 and TRBJ2-3; 8 positions match TRBD2. The germline CDR1 and CDR2 sequences are SGHRS and YFSETQ. V dropped 4 bases and J dropped 3; count of bases not matched to a gene: 10. The CDR3 has 16 residues. CDR3 in amino acids: CASSVNGGAFTDTQYF. DNA of the CDR3: TGCGCCAGCAGCGTGAACGGGGGGGCTTTTACAGATACGCAGTATTTT.

V gene TRBV9 combines with J gene TRBJ1-3; 8 nucleotides agree with TRBD1. Trimming cost V 3 bases and J 0 bases; bases outside gene matches: 2. Germline CDR1 is SGDLS and CDR2 is YYNGEE. The CDR3 is 15 amino acids. The CDR3 sequence is CASSAQGDSGNTIYF. In nucleotides, the CDR3 is TGTGCCAGCAGCGCACAGGGGGACTCTGGAAACACCATATATTTT. The complete variable domain, with remaining parts taken from reference TRBV9 and TRBJ1-3, reads DSGVTQTPKHLITATGQRVTLRCSPRSGDLSVYWYQQSLDQGLQFLIQYYNGEERAKGNILERFSAQQFPDLHSELNLSSLELGDSALYFCASSAQGDSGNTIYFGEGSWLTVV.

The sample holds one count of this clone. The rearrangement uses TRBV10-3 and TRBJ2-2; possibly TRBD2 for D (5 bases). The CDR3 has 15 residues. The V and J ends lost 3 bases and 0 bases respectively, with 8 bases between them. Per the germline V gene, CDR1 is ENHRY and CDR2 is SYGVKD. The CDR3 DNA follows: TGTGCCATCAGTGAACCGAGGGCGAACACCGGGGAGCTGTTTTTT. Amino acid sequence: CAISEPRANTGELFF.

The chain couples TRBV19 to TRBJ1-5; TRBD1 matches at 12 bases. Germline assignment: CDR1 LNHDA and CDR2 SQIVND (reference sequence). The CDR3 covers 15 residues. J was trimmed by 6 bases and V by 5 bases; bases with no gene match: 5. DNA of the CDR3: TGTGCCAGTAGTGAGGGACAGGGGGCCGCTCAGCCCCAGCATTTT. It encodes CASSEGQGAAQPQHF.

The rearrangement links TRBV12-3 or TRBV12-4 to TRBJ2-7; weak D call: TRBD2 (5 bases). The CDR3 sequence is 13 residues long. Trimming pared 6 bases from V and 5 bases from J, leaving 14 bases between. The CDR3 nucleotides are TGTGCCAGCAGGAAAGAGCGGAAAGACGAGCAGTACGTC. This codes for CASRKERKDEQYV.

The rearrangement joins TRBV6-5 to TRBJ2-7, with D possibly TRBD1 on 5 matching bases. This CDR3 is built from 14 residues. The V and J ends lost 7 bases and 6 bases respectively, with 19 bases between them. The V gene's germline CDR1 is MNHEY and CDR2 SVGAGI. The CDR3 sequence is CASKAGLVFTEQYF. In DNA form, the CDR3 reads TGTGCCAGCAAGGCAGGGCTAGTATTCACCGAGCAGTACTTC.